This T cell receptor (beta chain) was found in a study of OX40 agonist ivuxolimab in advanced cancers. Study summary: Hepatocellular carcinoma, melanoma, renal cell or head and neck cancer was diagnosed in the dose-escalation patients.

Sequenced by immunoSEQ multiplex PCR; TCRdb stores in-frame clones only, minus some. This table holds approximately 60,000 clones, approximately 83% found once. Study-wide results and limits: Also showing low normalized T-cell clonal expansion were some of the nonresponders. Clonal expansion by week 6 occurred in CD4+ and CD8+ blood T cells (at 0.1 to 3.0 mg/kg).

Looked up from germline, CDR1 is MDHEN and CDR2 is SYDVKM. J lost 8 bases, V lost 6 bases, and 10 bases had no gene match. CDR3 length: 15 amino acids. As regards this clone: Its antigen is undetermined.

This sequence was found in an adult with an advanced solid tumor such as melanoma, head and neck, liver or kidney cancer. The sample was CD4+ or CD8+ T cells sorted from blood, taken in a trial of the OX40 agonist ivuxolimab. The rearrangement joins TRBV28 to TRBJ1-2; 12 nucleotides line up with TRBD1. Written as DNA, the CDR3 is TGTGCCAGCAGACTCGGGACAGGGGGCAATCGCGGCTACACCTTC. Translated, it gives CASRLGTGGNRGYTF.